One sample yielded the 18 T cell receptor beta chains listed below, sequenced in a study of T cell clusters in autoimmune cytopenias. TRB was amplified by touch-down multiplex PCR, primer pools A and B combined. TCRdb reprocessed the multiplex PCR reads and stores each CDR3 protein as one record, lacking DNA. The specimen's table records about 3,900 distinct CDR3 sequences. Each sample's input was approximately 0.25 ug genomic DNA, 30,000 to 45,000 genome equivalents. The specimen sequenced was peripheral blood. All receptors come from a human donor with an autoimmune cytopenia or autoimmune hepatitis (not recorded which).

The CDR3 is CASSLDRLRSGELFF. The chain joins TRBV12-3 or TRBV12-4 to TRBJ2-2. This CDR3 has 15 amino acids.

The chain has TRBV24-1 and TRBJ2-7; TCRdb's D call, TRBD1, is unchecked because there is no DNA. The germline V gene has CDR1 KGHDR and CDR2 SFDVKD. The CDR3 runs to 13 residues. The CDR3 loop is CATIGQGGYEQYF.

This clonotype ranks as medium-sized in terms of frequency. This chain joins TRBV11-1 and TRBJ1-5. This CDR3 is 13 amino acids long. Germline values: CDR1 SGHAT, CDR2 FQDESV (reference sequence). CDR3 residues: CASSFGSNQPQHF.

According to its frequency, this clonotype is medium-sized. V usage is TRBV6-5 and J usage is TRBJ2-7. CDR1 MNHEY and CDR2 SVGAGI come from the germline V gene. CDR3 length: 15 amino acids. The CDR3 here is CASSYAGQEPYEQYF.

The rearrangement links TRBV7-2 to TRBJ2-5; as DNA is missing, the TRBD2 call by TCRdb cannot be tested. The CDR3 runs to 15 residues. Germline V CDR1 and CDR2: SGHTA, FQGNSA. The CDR3 reads CASSLDGRARETQYF.

By frequency, this clonotype registers medium-sized. The gene calls are TRBV6-5 and TRBJ2-3; TCRdb calls TRBD2, which cannot be checked without DNA. CDR1 is MNHEY, CDR2 SVGAGI, per germline. The CDR3 contains 15 residues. The CDR3: CASTEQGGSTDTQYF.

Considering frequency, this clonotype is medium-sized. The chain couples TRBV27 to TRBJ2-1. Germline-derived CDR1 and CDR2 are MNHEY and SMNVEV (reference sequence). The CDR3 runs 11 residues. CDR3 region: CASSLYNEQFF.

By frequency, this clonotype registers medium-sized. CDR3 residues: CATSIDSASSYEQYF. The rearrangement uses TRBV15 and TRBJ2-7; TCRdb's D call of TRBD1 is untestable without DNA. Germline V gives CDR1 LNHNV, CDR2 YYDKDF (reference sequence). This CDR3 has 15 residues.

The V and J genes are TRBV5-1 and TRBJ1-2; TCRdb gives TRBD1 as the D gene, but with no DNA this cannot be confirmed. Germline CDR1 and CDR2: SGHRS and YFSETQ. This CDR3 region has 14 residues. CDR3 sequence reads: CASRRDSSSGGYTF.

According to its frequency, this clonotype is medium-sized (0.01 to 0.1%). The genes are TRBV27 and TRBJ2-1; as DNA is missing, the TRBD1 call by TCRdb cannot be tested. The germline V gene has CDR1 MNHEY and CDR2 SMNVEV (reference sequence). The length of the CDR3 is 18 residues. This CDR3 is CASSLGAGGEADGNEQFF.

The J gene is TRBJ2-7, the V gene TRBV19. Germline V gives CDR1 LNHDA, CDR2 SQIVND (reference sequence). This CDR3 spans 14 amino acids. The CDR3: CASSIRGFRDEQYF.

Frequency places this clonotype as medium-sized. The genes are TRBV27 and TRBJ2-1; the TCRdb call, TRBD2, lacks DNA for checking. The length of the CDR3 is 15 residues. Germline CDR1 reads MNHEY; CDR2 reads SMNVEV (reference sequence). The chain's CDR3 is CASSYRWEAYNEQFF.

This clonotype is called medium-sized based on its frequency. The V gene is TRBV6-6, the J gene TRBJ2-7; TCRdb's D call of TRBD2 is untestable without DNA. Germline V gene sequence: CDR1 MNHNY, CDR2 SVGAGI (reference sequence). CDR3 size: 15 residues. CDR3 loop: CASSYSLAGWYEQYF.

This clonotype shows up as medium-sized by frequency. CDR3 residues: CAWSAGPGNGYTF. V and J are TRBV30 and TRBJ1-2; TCRdb lists TRBD1, though no DNA is available to test this call. The CDR3 runs to 13 residues. Germline values: CDR1 GTSNPN, CDR2 SVGIG (reference sequence).

According to its frequency, this clonotype is medium-sized (0.01 to 0.1%). The J gene is TRBJ2-5, the V gene TRBV29-1. CDR1 and CDR2 (germline): SQVTM, ANQGSEA. This CDR3 is built from 13 residues. The CDR3 spells CSVEKGLGETQYF. Full variable domain (rest looked up from reference TRBV29-1 and TRBJ2-5): SAVISQKPSRDICQRGTSLTIQCQVDSQVTMMFWYRQQPGQSLTLIATANQGSEATYESGFVIDKFPISRPNLTFSTLTVSNMSPEDSSIYLCSVEKGLGETQYFGPGTRLLVL.

This clonotype is medium-sized by frequency. CDR3 region: CATGGTSWNEQFF. V usage is TRBV27 and J usage is TRBJ2-1; as DNA is missing, the TRBD2 call by TCRdb cannot be tested. Germline V gives CDR1 MNHEY, CDR2 SMNVEV (reference sequence). CDR3 length: 13 amino acids.

This clonotype ranks as medium-sized (0.01 to 0.1%) in terms of frequency. The chain combines TRBV6-5 with TRBJ2-7. This CDR3 is 14 amino acids long. Germline V gene sequence: CDR1 MNHEY, CDR2 SVGAGI. CDR3 protein: CASSYSRINYEQYF.

The chain is built from TRBV13 and TRBJ2-2; the TCRdb D gene call, TRBD2, has no DNA to confirm it. Germline CDR1 and CDR2: PRHDT and FYEKMQ (reference sequence). The CDR3 consists of 16 residues. CDR3 in amino acids: CASSPREAGPTGELFF.